A single sample is the source of the 30 T cell receptor beta chains below, sequenced in a study of blood T cell repertoires in COVID-19. Method: immunoSEQ multiplex PCR; TCRdb's copy keeps in-frame clones and lacks some. Found here are about 210,000 clones, approximately 80% of them singletons; the top ten hold 10% to 13%. Input material: peripheral blood. Every receptor here comes from an elderly woman with COVID-19, enrolled during active disease.

V is TRBV5-1 and J is TRBJ1-2; D perhaps matches TRBD1 (5 bases). CDR3 length: 14 amino acids. The V and J ends lost 4 bases and 0 bases respectively, with 10 bases between them. Germline CDR1 is SGHRS and CDR2 is YFSETQ. DNA of the CDR3: TGCGCCAGCAGCCGTGACAGTTCTAACTATGGCTACACCTTC. It yields the protein CASSRDSSNYGYTF.

The chain has TRBV10-3 and TRBJ1-3; TRBD1 aligns across 10 bases. This CDR3 region has 14 residues. The V gene's germline CDR1 is ENHRY and CDR2 SYGVKD. With 11 bases clipped from V and 0 bases from J, the junction kept 4 bases outside the gene matches. In DNA form, the CDR3 reads TGTGCCGCTGGGACAGGGGACTCTGGAAACACCATATATTTT. This translates into CAAGTGDSGNTIYF.

V is TRBV6-6 and J is TRBJ1-1, with no clear D. V was pared by 7 bases and J by 2 bases, with 14 bases between. CDR1 and CDR2 (germline): MNHNY, SVGAGI (reference sequence). There are 14 residues in the CDR3. CDR3 in DNA: TGTGCCAGCAATCAACAGCCCGCAAACACTGAAGCTTTCTTT. Its translation: CASNQQPANTEAFF.

This clone showed up just a few times. The chain employs TRBV7-2 and TRBJ1-4; D remains unclear. The CDR3 consists of 11 residues. Trimming removed 2 bases at V and 10 bases at J, with 5 bases between. CDR1 is SGHTA and CDR2 is FQGNSA in the germline V gene. CDR3 protein: CASSLSGKLFF. The CDR3 DNA is TGTGCCAGCAGCTTATCAGGAAAACTGTTTTTT. The full variable domain, in which reference TRBV7-2 and TRBJ1-4 provide the parts outside the CDR3, is GAGVSQSPSNKVTEKGKDVELRCDPISGHTALYWYRQSLGQGLEFLIYFQGNSAPDKSGLPSDRFSAERTGGSVSTLTIQRTQQEDSAVYLCASSLSGKLFFGSGTQLSVL.

In this sample, this clone turned up once. The chain employs TRBV5-6 and TRBJ1-2, with 9 bases identical to TRBD1. CDR3 size: 15 residues. Germline CDR1 reads SGHDT; CDR2 reads YYEEEE. V lost 2 bases and J lost 2; bases outside the gene matches: 4. The DNA of the CDR3 is TGTGCCAGCAGCTTTGGGACAGGGAGAAACTATGGCTACACCTTC. Translated: CASSFGTGRNYGYTF.

This chain joins TRBV30 and TRBJ2-1; 8 nucleotides align to TRBD2. This CDR3 is built from 14 residues. J lost 5 bases, V lost 1 base, and 4 bases had no gene match. Germline lookup yields CDR1 GTSNPN and CDR2 SVGIG (reference sequence). CDR3 in amino acids: CAWSGLAGNNEQFF. CDR3 in DNA: TGTGCCTGGAGTGGTTTAGCGGGGAACAATGAGCAGTTCTTC.

V gene TRBV19 combines with J gene TRBJ1-6; D is possibly TRBD1 (6 bases). The V gene's germline CDR1 is LNHDA and CDR2 SQIVND (reference sequence). Trimming cost V 4 bases and J 6 bases, with 13 bases left between them. CDR3 length: 15 amino acids. This CDR3 is CASSKTGQFNSPLHF. The CDR3 nucleotides read TGTGCCAGTAGTAAAACGGGACAATTTAATTCACCCCTCCACTTT.

The V call is TRBV7-9, the J call TRBJ2-2, with no clear D. The germline gives CDR1 SEHNR, CDR2 FQNEAQ (reference sequence). This CDR3 is 14 amino acids long. V gave up 7 bases and J gave up 4 bases, with 13 bases separating them. This CDR3 reads CASTLEPTTGELFF. The CDR3 DNA reads TGTGCCAGCACTTTAGAACCCACCACCGGGGAGCTGTTTTTT.

V is TRBV12-3 or TRBV12-4 and J is TRBJ2-5; 8 nucleotides align to TRBD2. V shed 8 bases and J 4 bases; nucleotides not matched to a gene: 6. CDR3 length: 13 amino acids. The CDR3 region has the DNA TGTGCCAGCCGGGGGAGCGGGGGAGAGACCCAGTACTTC. Encoded protein: CASRGSGGETQYF.

CDR3 in amino acids: CATTSDRGVFDGYTF. DNA of the CDR3: TGTGCCACCACATCAGACAGGGGCGTTTTCGATGGCTACACCTTC. The V call is TRBV28, the J call TRBJ1-2, with TRBD1 matching over 8 bases. V gave up 10 bases and J gave up 6 bases; unmatched junction bases: 16. This CDR3 is built from 15 residues. Germline V gene sequence: CDR1 MDHEN, CDR2 SYDVKM.

V is TRBV10-3 and J is TRBJ1-1; 8 bases line up with TRBD1. Germline CDR1 ENHRY, CDR2 SYGVKD. V shed 10 bases and J 1 base; nucleotides not matched to a gene: 2. This CDR3 is built from 12 residues. DNA of the CDR3: TGTGCCACAGGACAGGGGAACACTGAAGCTTTCTTT. Protein product: CATGQGNTEAFF.

The gene calls are TRBV7-3 and TRBJ1-1; D possibly corresponds to TRBD1 (5 bases). CDR3 length equals 15 residues. With 5 bases removed from V and 2 bases from J, the gap between germline ends came to 15 bases. The germline CDR1 and CDR2 sequences are SGHTA and FQGTGA. The CDR3, as DNA: TGTGCCAGCAGCCCCCTCGGGGGTCGAAACACTGAAGCTTTCTTT. This gives the protein CASSPLGGRNTEAFF.

The chain has TRBV6-2 or TRBV6-3 and TRBJ1-1, with D uncertain. V was trimmed by 3 bases and J by 2 bases, leaving 4 bases between them. The CDR3 sequence is 12 residues long. In germline, CDR1 is MNHEY, CDR2 SVGEGT. CDR3 nucleotide sequence: TGTGCCAGCAGTTATGTAAACACTGAAGCTTTCTTT. Translating gives CASSYVNTEAFF.

The DNA for the CDR3 is TGTGCCAGCAGGCCGACCCACGCGGGCACTGAAGCTTTCTTT. This gives the protein CASRPTHAGTEAFF. The chain has TRBV28 and TRBJ1-1, with D unclear. The V end was cut by 6 bases, the J end by 4 bases, with 15 bases between. The V gene's germline CDR1 is MDHEN and CDR2 SYDVKM. This CDR3 has 14 amino acids.

This clone was seen more than once but under ten times. The rearrangement uses TRBV5-1 and TRBJ2-3; 14 bases match TRBD2. J lost 0 bases, V lost 4 bases, and 7 bases had no gene match. CDR3 size: 18 residues. Germline V CDR1 and CDR2: SGHRS, YFSETQ. DNA of the CDR3: TGCGCCAGCAGCAAGGGGACTAGCGGGGGCCCGAGCACAGATACGCAGTATTTT. Protein: CASSKGTSGGPSTDTQYF.

The chain has TRBV5-1 and TRBJ2-3; 8 bases line up with TRBD2. The germline V gene encodes CDR1 SGHRS and CDR2 YFSETQ. Trimming cost V 5 bases and J 4 bases; bases outside gene matches: 12. This CDR3 comprises 16 residues. The CDR3 reads CASRRGSGGSADTQYF. The CDR3 DNA is TGCGCCAGCAGACGTGGAAGCGGGGGTAGCGCAGATACGCAGTATTTT.

The genes are TRBV19 and TRBJ1-2, with a weak D call TRBD1 (5 bases). Germline V gene lookup returns CDR1 LNHDA and CDR2 SQIVND (reference sequence). There are 14 residues in the CDR3. V shed 7 bases and J shed 0 bases, with 12 bases lying between them. CDR3 bases: TGTGCCAGTACCAGGGCCGGATCTAACTATGGCTACACCTTC. Translating gives CASTRAGSNYGYTF.

This clone was observed a few times. The genes are TRBV12-3 or TRBV12-4 and TRBJ1-2; D remains ambiguous. V was trimmed by 1 base and J by 5 bases, leaving 8 bases between them. CDR3 length equals 13 residues. The CDR3 nucleotides read TGTGCCAGCAGTTTAGGCGGGAGTTATGGCTACACCTTC. Translation: CASSLGGSYGYTF.

This sequence joins TRBV6-1 and TRBJ1-1, with D unresolved. CDR1 MNHNS and CDR2 SASEGT come from the germline V gene. The CDR3 covers 14 residues. Trimming pared 0 bases from V and 7 bases from J, leaving 12 bases between. This chain's CDR3 is CASSEARVRGEAFF. CDR3 in DNA: TGTGCCAGCAGTGAAGCACGTGTCCGGGGTGAAGCTTTCTTT.

This chain joins TRBV3-1 (or the pseudogene TRBV3-2) and TRBJ2-3, with 11 bases that match TRBD2. V shed 4 bases and J 4 bases; nucleotides not matched to a gene: 4. CDR1 LGHDT and CDR2 YNNKEL come from the germline V gene (reference sequence). The CDR3 extends over 15 amino acids. CDR3 region: CASSLSGGAPDTQYF. The CDR3, as DNA: TGTGCCAGCAGCCTTAGCGGGGGGGCCCCAGATACGCAGTATTTT.

This clone was seen more than once but under ten times. The chain is built from TRBV7-2 and TRBJ1-4; 8 nucleotides match TRBD1. J was trimmed by 4 bases and V by 2 bases; bases with no gene match: 3. The CDR3 loop spans 15 amino acids. Germline values: CDR1 SGHTA, CDR2 FQGNSA. CDR3 sequence reads: CASSLQGAGNEKLFF. The CDR3 region has the DNA TGTGCCAGCAGCTTACAGGGGGCCGGTAATGAAAAACTGTTTTTT.

CDR3 nucleotides: TGCGCCAGCACCGTCGGGACAGGGAAAAACAATGAGCAGTTCTTC. This sequence encodes CASTVGTGKNNEQFF. This chain connects TRBV5-1 to TRBJ2-1; 9 positions agree with TRBD1. Germline V gives CDR1 SGHRS, CDR2 YFSETQ. After removal of 6 bases from V and 5 bases from J, the junction contained 9 bases not matched to a gene. This CDR3 contains 15 residues. Together with reference TRBV5-1 and TRBJ2-1, the CDR3 gives the full variable domain: KAGVTQTPRYLIKTRGQQVTLSCSPISGHRSVSWYQQTPGQGLQFLFEYFSETQRNKGNFPGRFSGRQFSNSRSEMNVSTLELGDSALYLCASTVGTGKNNEQFFGPGTRLTVL.

The chain is built from TRBV6-5 and TRBJ2-1; D uncertain. The germline V gene has CDR1 MNHEY and CDR2 SVGAGI. The CDR3 runs 13 residues. V lost 2 bases and J lost 9, with 11 bases in between. Here the CDR3 reads CASSYPPSAEQFF. CDR3 sequence (DNA): TGTGCCAGCAGTTACCCTCCTAGTGCTGAGCAGTTCTTC.

The chain couples TRBV12-2 to TRBJ2-7; the table calls TRBD1, which could not be checked here. TRBV12-2 represents a pseudogene. The CDR3 length is 15 residues. The CDR3 coding sequence is TGTGCAAGTCGCTTAGCGGTAGAGGACATCTACGAGCAGTACGTC. This translates into CASRLAVEDIYEQYV.

This clone showed up just once. The CDR3 DNA is TGTGCCAGCAGCCTAAGGGACTTGAACACCGGGGAGCTGTTTTTT. Protein sequence: CASSLRDLNTGELFF. The J gene is TRBJ2-2, the V gene TRBV3-1 (or the pseudogene TRBV3-2); TRBD2 is a possible D gene (6 bases). V was pared by 4 bases and J by 1 base, with 10 bases between. This CDR3 comprises 15 residues. Germline-derived CDR1 and CDR2 are LGHDT and YNNKEL (reference sequence).

This clone appeared once. The rearrangement links TRBV5-1 to TRBJ2-5; 10 bases are shared with TRBD1. The trim removed 4 bases at V and 2 bases at J, leaving 8 bases unmatched. Germline V gives CDR1 SGHRS, CDR2 YFSETQ. This CDR3 has 16 amino acids. This CDR3 is CASSHDRGRGQETQYF. The CDR3 nucleotides are TGCGCCAGCAGCCACGACAGGGGGCGAGGGCAAGAGACCCAGTACTTC.

This chain joins TRBV28 and TRBJ1-5; 8 bases align to TRBD1. This CDR3 contains 15 residues. Trimming removed 4 bases from V and 6 bases from J; junction bases left unmatched: 8. From germline, CDR1 is MDHEN and CDR2 SYDVKM. The CDR3, as DNA: TGTGCCAGCAGTTCCCACAGGGGGAGTAGTCAGCCCCAGCATTTT. It specifies CASSSHRGSSQPQHF.

This clone appeared a single time. This chain uses TRBV7-9 with TRBJ1-1; unclear D gene. The germline CDR1 and CDR2 sequences are SEHNR and FQNEAQ (reference sequence). This CDR3 contains 13 residues. V was cut by 5 bases and J by 4 bases, with 11 bases left in between. Here the CDR3 DNA reads TGTGCCAGCAGCCTAAGGAGGGTCACTGAAGCTTTCTTT. Protein sequence: CASSLRRVTEAFF.

Written as DNA, the CDR3 is TGCGCCAGCAGCCAGGACAGGGTCGGTTCACCCCTCCACTTT. Protein product: CASSQDRVGSPLHF. V gene TRBV4-3 combines with J gene TRBJ1-6, with 8 positions matching TRBD1. With V trimmed by 3 bases and J by 9 bases, 4 bases remained unmatched. The germline CDR1 and CDR2 sequences are LGHNA and YSLEER. CDR3 size: 14 residues.

The V gene is TRBV28, the J gene TRBJ1-6; 9 nucleotides agree with TRBD1. CDR3 length: 15 residues. Germline V CDR1 and CDR2: MDHEN, SYDVKM. With V trimmed by 6 bases and J by 9 bases, 9 bases remained unmatched. The CDR3 DNA reads as TGTGCCAGCAGCCCCGGGACAGGGATGCGTTCACCCCTCCACTTT. Amino acid sequence: CASSPGTGMRSPLHF.